One and the same sample provided the 5 T cell receptor beta chains below, sequenced in a study of cytomegalovirus exposure and HLA in healthy donors (TCRdb year 2017). Library method: the immunoSEQ multiplex PCR assay. As stored in TCRdb, this immuneACCESS dataset retains in-frame rearrangements with V and J assigned. A fraction of the clones does not appear; measured against another copy, unresolved V genes explain less than half of the discrepancy, and the remainder lacks a known reason. The sample table records 250,000 to 300,000 clones; 70% to 90% of these occur just once. In total, the top ten clones hold less than 1.2% of the sample. The sample taken for sequencing was PBMCs. The source is a young woman in good health and CMV-seronegative.

This chain links TRBV7-9 with TRBJ2-7, with 8 nucleotides matching TRBD2. The CDR3 sequence is 17 residues long. The junction had 18 bases not matched to a gene; V was cut back by 4 bases and J by 7 bases. The germline V gene encodes CDR1 SEHNR and CDR2 FQNEAQ (reference sequence). CDR3 nucleotides: TGTGCCAGCAGCTCCGGAGGGGGGACTAGTTGGGGTCTAGAGCAGTACTTC. It translates to CASSSGGGTSWGLEQYF.

The CDR3 DNA sequence: TGTGCCAGCAGCGCCGACAGCAACGAGCAGTACTTC. The encoded protein is CASSADSNEQYF. The V call is TRBV2, the J call TRBJ2-7; D may be TRBD1 (5 bases). The CDR3 contains 12 residues. Deletions cut 6 bases from V and 5 bases from J, with 11 bases between. Germline V gene data show CDR1 as SNHLY and CDR2 as FYNNEI.

The V gene is TRBV5-4, the J gene TRBJ2-5, with 10 bases fitting TRBD2. The germline V gene encodes CDR1 SGHNT and CDR2 YYREEE (reference sequence). The ends lost 4 bases at V and 5 bases at J; junction bases unmatched: 11. The CDR3 runs to 16 residues. The CDR3 DNA reads as TGTGCCAGCAGCCCCCCTAGCGGGGGAGCGCGGGAGACCCAGTACTTC. Amino acids: CASSPPSGGARETQYF.

The chain combines TRBV30 with TRBJ2-7, with D possibly being TRBD1 (5 bases). V lost 2 bases and J 2 bases, leaving 10 bases between the germline ends. Germline CDR1 is GTSNPN and CDR2 is SVGIG (reference sequence). The CDR3 runs 13 residues. Here the CDR3 reads CAWSKGNTYEQYF. In DNA, the CDR3 is TGTGCCTGGAGTAAGGGGAACACCTACGAGCAGTACTTC.

The count of this clone is one. The V call is TRBV6-4, the J call TRBJ2-5; 10 bases line up with TRBD1. The CDR3 extends over 15 amino acids. V gave up 0 bases and J gave up 4 bases; unmatched junction bases: 2. Germline CDR1 reads MRHNA; CDR2 reads SNTAGT. CDR3 region: CASSDSGQGRETQYF. In DNA form, the CDR3 reads TGTGCCAGCAGTGACTCGGGACAGGGGAGAGAGACCCAGTACTTC.